The TCR beta chain described here comes from a study of graft-versus-host responses after intestinal transplantation (dated by TCRdb to the early 2020s). Describing the broader study: The transplants that recipients received were multivisceral, liver-intestinal, or isolated intestinal. Every recipient was given anti-thymocyte globulin induction, followed by approximately 3 years of maintenance tacrolimus and steroids. After intestinal transplantation, graft-versus-host and host-versus-graft alloreactive T cell clones were followed in the graft, circulation and bone marrow using bulk TCR-beta CDR3 sequencing. To identify alloreactive clones, pre-transplant mixed lymphocyte reaction products were sequenced and compared with unstimulated pre-transplant donor and recipient T cells. A cohort of some 24 intestinal transplant recipients, including one retransplant, was enrolled, and a few patients lacking pretransplant specimens were excluded. A peak of at least 4% donor T cells among recipient peripheral blood mononuclear cells was the definition used for donor T cell macrochimerism. Samples from three later patients were sequenced in-house on an Illumina MiSeq with MiXCR processing rather than by the commercial service. Broad study findings and their caveats: Early after transplant, peak levels of circulating GvH clones were associated with declines in HvG clones. GvH clones were detected in recipient bone marrow, and some appeared earlier in ileal mucosa or blood, consistent with an intestinal mucosal origin. The relatively low number and heterogeneity of intestinal transplant patients limited the conclusions. In the allografts of patients with donor T cell macrochimerism, GvH to HvG T cell clonal ratios were high.

The time point label for this specimen denotes: cells obtained before transplantation from donor or recipient. In mixed lymphocyte reactions, around 200,000 CFSE-labeled pre-transplant responders were plated with around 200,000 irradiated violet-dye-labeled stimulators and cultured for over five days. After the mixed lymphocyte reaction, proliferating CD3+CD4+CFSE-low and CD3+CD8+CFSE-low responder cells were FACS-sorted on a BD Influx sorter. Turning to this clone: Per-nucleotide qualities are absent, and no much larger clonotype sits a single base away.

According to the germline V gene, CDR1 reads SGHNT and CDR2 reads YENEEA. V ends up 5 bases short and J 5 bases short, with an unmatched junction base count of 7. Spanning cysteine to phenylalanine, the CDR3 consists of 15 amino acids. Left in the record is the CDR3 DNA by itself, 45 bases read in frame from the first base. Library creation used the immunoSEQ multiplex PCR assay. In most patients, genomic DNA was isolated using the Qiagen DNeasy Blood and Tissue Kit and sent frozen to Adaptive Biotechnologies for TCR sequencing. For most patients, genomic DNA was subjected to high-throughput TCR-beta CDR3 sequencing by Adaptive Biotechnologies. In the authors' own workflow: Adaptive's ImmunoSEQ software was the source of the TCR sequencing data for 15 to 20 patients, while a few other patients were processed with MiXCR and VDJtools. To correct CD4 versus CD8 sorting errors, any sequence found in both subsets at a frequency ratio below 5:1 was removed. CDR3 nucleotide sequences shared between donor and recipient were removed because their origin could not be assigned. To count as alloreactive, a clone needed at least 2-fold expansion over unstimulated cells and a minimum CFSE-low frequency of 0.002% (template counts) or 0.001% (read counts). Clones detected in sequenced pre-transplant spleen, lymph node, or MLR CFSE-low populations of the donor or recipient were defined as mappable. Cumulative frequency of alloreactive clones was calculated as a percentage of all sequences weighted by copy number. TCRdb stores this immuneACCESS table with in-frame sequences only. Part of the clones is absent; in the studies checked, under half of the shortfall reflects unresolved V genes, and no reason is known for the rest. That table gives V, J and clone size, and the DNA gave D and trimming. The sample table shows approximately 4,200 clones, and roughly 21% are seen once. The top ten clonotypes cover around 5.9% of the sample.

The sample was alloreactive CD4+ T cells from a mixed lymphocyte reaction culture, taken before transplantation. In the paper's terms, the cell subset or site label means: CFSE-low proliferating T cells sorted from roughly 6-day pre-transplant mixed lymphocyte reaction (GvH or HvG direction). This receptor chain uses TRBV11-3 and TRBJ2-3; 10 of the junction bases match TRBD2. The sequence was collected from a human patient who was an organ donor for intestinal transplantation. The CDR3 region reads CASSKAGGPGDTQYF. The DNA reads TGTGCCAGCAGCAAAGCGGGGGGGCCGGGAGATACGCAGTATTTT.